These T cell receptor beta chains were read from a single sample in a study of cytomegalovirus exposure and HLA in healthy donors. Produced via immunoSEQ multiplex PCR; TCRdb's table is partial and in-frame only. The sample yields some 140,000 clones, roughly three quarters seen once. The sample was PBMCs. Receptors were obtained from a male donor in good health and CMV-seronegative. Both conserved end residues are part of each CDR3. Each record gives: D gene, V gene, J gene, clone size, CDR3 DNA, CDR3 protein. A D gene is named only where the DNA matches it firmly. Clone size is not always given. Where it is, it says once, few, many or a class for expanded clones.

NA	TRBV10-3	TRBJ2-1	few	TGTGCCAGCAGTGAAGGGGACTACAATGAGCAGTTCTTC	CASSEGDYNEQFF
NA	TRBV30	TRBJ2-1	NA	TGTGCCTGGAGTCTGGGGGGTATCTCTTACAATGAGCAGTTCTTC	CAWSLGGISYNEQFF
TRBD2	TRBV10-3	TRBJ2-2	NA	TGTGCCATCAGGGAAGAAGCGGGGGACTTCTTTGGGGGGGAGCTGTTTTTT	CAIREEAGDFFGGELFF
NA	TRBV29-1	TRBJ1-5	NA	TGCAGCGTCGCCCCCGGGGTAGGGAATCAGCCCCAGCATTTT	CSVAPGVGNQPQHF
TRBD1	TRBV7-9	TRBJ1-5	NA	TGTGCCAGCAGCCCGGGACAGATTAGCAATCAGCCCCAGCATTTT	CASSPGQISNQPQHF
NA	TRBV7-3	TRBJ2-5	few	TGTGCCAGCAGCTTAAAGGGGGGAGGGGAGACCCAGTACTTC	CASSLKGGGETQYF
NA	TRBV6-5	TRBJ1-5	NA	TGTGCCAGCAGTCCAGCAGGGTTCAGGGAGCCCCAGCATTTT	CASSPAGFREPQHF
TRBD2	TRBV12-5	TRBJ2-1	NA	TGTGCTAGTGGTTATGCGGGGGGGTACAATGAGCAGTTCTTC	CASGYAGGYNEQFF
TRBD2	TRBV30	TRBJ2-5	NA	TGTGCCTGGAGTGCGACTAGCGCTGAGACCCAGTACTTC	CAWSATSAETQYF
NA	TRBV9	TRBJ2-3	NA	TGTGCCAGCAGCGGCGAGGTGGACGGAGGACCCACAGATACGCAGTATTTT	CASSGEVDGGPTDTQYF
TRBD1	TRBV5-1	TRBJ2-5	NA	TGCGCCAGCAGCACCCGCGGACAGGCGACCAAAGAGACCCAGTACTTC	CASSTRGQATKETQYF
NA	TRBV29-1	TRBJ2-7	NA	TGCAGCGTCATACAGCTCTTTTCCTACGAGCAGTACTTC	CSVIQLFSYEQYF
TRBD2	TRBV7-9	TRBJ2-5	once	TGCGCCAGCAGCCAAGATCTTTCTAGCGGGGGACTTCCAGCCCAGTACTTC	CASSQDLSSGGLPAQYF
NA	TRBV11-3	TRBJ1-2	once	TGTGCCAGCAGCTTTAGGCAGGTGGGTGGCTACACCTTC	CASSFRQVGGYTF
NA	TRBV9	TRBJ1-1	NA	TGTGCCAGCAGCGGCGAGAACACTGAAGCTTTCTTT	CASSGENTEAFF
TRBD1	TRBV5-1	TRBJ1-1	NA	TGCGCCAGCAGCCCCTACATGACAGGGGGCCGAGGGGCTTTCTTT	CASSPYMTGGRGAFF
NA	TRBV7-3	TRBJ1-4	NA	TGTGCCAGCAGCTTAACGTGGGGAGGGCCTGCAACTAATGAAAAACTGTTTTTT	CASSLTWGGPATNEKLFF
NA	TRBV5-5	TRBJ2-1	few	TGTGCCAGCAGCCCAAGTACAGCCAACAATGAGCAGTTCTTC	CASSPSTANNEQFF
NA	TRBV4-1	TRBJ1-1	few	TGCGCCAGCAGCGAAGAGATGCGGGGTACTGAAGCTTTCTTT	CASSEEMRGTEAFF
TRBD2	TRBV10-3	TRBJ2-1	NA	TGTGCCATCAGTGAGTCGCGACTAGCGTTTAATGAGCAGTTCTTC	CAISESRLAFNEQFF
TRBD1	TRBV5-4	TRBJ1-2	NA	TGTGCCAGCAGCTCCACCGGGACAGTCTATGGCTACACCTTC	CASSSTGTVYGYTF
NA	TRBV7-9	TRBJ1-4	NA	TGTGCCAGCAGCAGAACCGACGCTAGTCATGAAAAACTGTTTTTT	CASSRTDASHEKLFF
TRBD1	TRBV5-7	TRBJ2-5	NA	TGTGCCAGCAGCATTGGGACAGGGCGAGAGACCCAGTACTTC	CASSIGTGRETQYF
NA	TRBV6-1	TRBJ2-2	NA	TGTGCCAGCGGAAGGACGAGAGGGACCGGGGAGCTGTTTTTT	CASGRTRGTGELFF
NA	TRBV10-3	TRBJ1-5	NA	TGTGCCATCAGTGAGGGCAGGGCCAATCAGCCCCAGCATTTT	CAISEGRANQPQHF
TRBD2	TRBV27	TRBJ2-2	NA	TGTGCCAGCAGTTTATCCAGGACTAGCCCCGGGGAGCTGTTTTTT	CASSLSRTSPGELFF
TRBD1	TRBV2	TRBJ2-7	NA	TGTGCCAACCGGGACAGGGGCTACGAGCAGTACTTC	CANRDRGYEQYF
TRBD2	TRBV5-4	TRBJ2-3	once	TGTGCCAGCAGCGGACCGGGACTAGCGAGGACAGATACGCAGTATTTT	CASSGPGLARTDTQYF
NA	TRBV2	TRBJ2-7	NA	TGTGCCAGCAGTGAAGGCCCCGGGGTTGTTGGCTACGAGCAGTACTTC	CASSEGPGVVGYEQYF
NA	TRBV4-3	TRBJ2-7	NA	TGCGCCAGCAGCCAAGAAGGTGAGGGCCGCTACGAGCAGTACTTC	CASSQEGEGRYEQYF
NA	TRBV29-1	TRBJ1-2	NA	TGCAGCGGGGTTAACCTTGCGGACAGCCTTAAAGCCGAGCCGGATGGCTACACCTTC	CSGVNLADSLKAEPDGYTF
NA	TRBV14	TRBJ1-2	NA	TGTGCCAGCAGCCTTTATTTGGGACAATACTATGGCTACACCTTC	CASSLYLGQYYGYTF
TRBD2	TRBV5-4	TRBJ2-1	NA	TGTGCCAGCAGCCCGAGACTAGCGGTAAATGAGCAGTTCTTC	CASSPRLAVNEQFF
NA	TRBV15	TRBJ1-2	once	TGTGCCACCAGCAGGCAAGGGGTAGTAGGCTACACCTTC	CATSRQGVVGYTF
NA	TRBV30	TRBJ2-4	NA	TGTGCCTGGAGTGTACTAGTCGGAAACATTCAGTACTTC	CAWSVLVGNIQYF
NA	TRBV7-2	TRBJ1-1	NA	TGTGCCAGCAGCTTAAGTTGGGGGCTCGGCACTGAAGCTTTCTTT	CASSLSWGLGTEAFF
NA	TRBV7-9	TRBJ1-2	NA	TGTGCCAGCACGGGGGGGAACTATGGCTACACCTTC	CASTGGNYGYTF
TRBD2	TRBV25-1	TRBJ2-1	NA	TGTGCCAGCAGTGGCTCAGCGGGGGGCCATAGCTCCTACAATGAGCAGTTCTTC	CASSGSAGGHSSYNEQFF
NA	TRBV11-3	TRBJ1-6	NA	TGTGCCAGCAGCTCCCAAAGGCGCGGTAATTCACCCCTCCACTTT	CASSSQRRGNSPLHF
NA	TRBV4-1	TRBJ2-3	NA	TGCGCCAGCAGCCAAGTCGGGGGAGGAGATACGCAGTATTTT	CASSQVGGGDTQYF
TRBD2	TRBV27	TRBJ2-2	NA	TGTGCCAGCAGCTCAGGTGGTAGCGGGGGTATCACCGGGGAGCTGTTTTTT	CASSSGGSGGITGELFF
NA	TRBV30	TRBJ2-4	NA	TGTGCCCTCTCAATACTCGGCATTCAGTACTTC	CALSILGIQYF
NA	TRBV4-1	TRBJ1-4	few	TGCGCCAGCAGCCAAGACAGGTATAATGAAAAACTGTTTTTT	CASSQDRYNEKLFF
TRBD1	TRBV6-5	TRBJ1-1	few	TGTGCCAGCAGTACCGGGGGCAGGGGGAAAGCTTTCTTT	CASSTGGRGKAFF
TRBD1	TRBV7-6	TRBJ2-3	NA	TGTGCCAGCAGCTTAATAGGGGGCGCGAGCACAGATACGCAGTATTTT	CASSLIGGASTDTQYF
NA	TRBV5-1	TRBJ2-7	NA	TGCGCCAGCAGCTTGTCCCCGGGACTCGCCTACGAGCAGTACTTC	CASSLSPGLAYEQYF
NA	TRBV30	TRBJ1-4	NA	TGTGCCTGGAGTGCCTTTCCGCTCGGGGGTACTAATGAAAAACTGTTTTTT	CAWSAFPLGGTNEKLFF
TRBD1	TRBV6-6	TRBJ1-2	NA	TGTGCCAGCAGTGTGGGACAGCCGGCTAACTATGGCTACACCTTC	CASSVGQPANYGYTF
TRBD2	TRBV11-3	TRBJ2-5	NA	TGTGCCAGCAGCTCCGGACTAGCGGTGTACCAAGAGACCCAGTACTTC	CASSSGLAVYQETQYF
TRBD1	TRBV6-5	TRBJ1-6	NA	TGTGCCAGCAGTTACTCGATGGTACAGGGGGTAACTTCCCTCCACTTT	CASSYSMVQGVTSLHF
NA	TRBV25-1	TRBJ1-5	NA	TGTGCCAGCAGTTATGGGACAATGAATCAGCCCCAGCATTTT	CASSYGTMNQPQHF
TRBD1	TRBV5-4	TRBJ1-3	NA	TGTGCCAGCAGCCTAGACAGGGCCTCTGGAAACACCATATATTTT	CASSLDRASGNTIYF
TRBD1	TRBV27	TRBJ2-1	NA	TGTGCCAGCAAGTCCGACAGGGTTCGCAATGAGCAGTTCTTC	CASKSDRVRNEQFF